The next 7 T cell receptor beta chains were all read from a single sample in a study of blood T cell repertoires in COVID-19. TCRdb keeps only in-frame clones here, not all; method: immunoSEQ multiplex PCR. The sample records 200,000 to 250,000 clones, about 88% being singletons. The sequencing input was peripheral blood. The source of these receptors is a man in his 60s with acute or convalescent COVID-19.

V gene TRBV7-2 combines with J gene TRBJ1-1, with D perhaps TRBD1 (6 bases). The CDR3 has 16 residues. Germline V lookup: CDR1 SGHTA, CDR2 FQGNSA. V lost 5 bases and J 0 bases, leaving 16 bases between the germline ends. CDR3 amino acids: CASSLGRGEVNTEAFF. The CDR3 DNA sequence: TGTGCCAGCAGCCTCGGGAGGGGGGAGGTGAACACTGAAGCTTTCTTT.

V usage is TRBV13 and J usage is TRBJ2-7, with no clear D. V was cut by 5 bases and J by 7 bases, with 12 bases left in between. The CDR3 spans 12 residues. The germline CDR1 and CDR2 sequences are PRHDT and FYEKMQ (reference sequence). CDR3 amino acids: CASSAQTGEQYF. CDR3 nucleotides: TGTGCCAGCAGCGCCCAGACCGGGGAGCAGTACTTC. The full variable domain, with the rest looked up from reference TRBV13 and TRBJ2-7, is AAGVIQSPRHLIKEKRETATLKCYPIPRHDTVYWYQQGPGQDPQFLISFYEKMQSDKGSIPDRFSAQQFSDYHSELNMSSLELGDSALYFCASSAQTGEQYFGPGTRLTVT.

The chain combines TRBV29-1 with TRBJ2-3, with 8 bases lining up with TRBD1. J was trimmed by 2 bases and V by 3 bases; bases with no gene match: 13. Germline CDR1 is SQVTM and CDR2 is ANQGSEA. The CDR3 totals 17 residues. CDR3 region: CSVEVYWDRRSTDTQYF. The CDR3 DNA reads TGCAGCGTTGAGGTCTATTGGGACAGGAGATCCACAGATACGCAGTATTTT.

In its sample, this clone was seen a few times. The chain has TRBV5-4 and TRBJ2-1; 10 nucleotides match TRBD2. V shed 4 bases and J 0 bases; nucleotides not matched to a gene: 4. The CDR3 covers 16 residues. CDR1 is SGHNT and CDR2 is YYREEE in the germline V gene (reference sequence). CDR3 DNA sequence: TGTGCCAGCAGCCAAGAGCGGGGGGGCTCCTACAATGAGCAGTTCTTC. Protein product: CASSQERGGSYNEQFF. Based on the CDR3 plus reference TRBV5-4 and TRBJ2-1, the full variable domain is ETGVTQSPTHLIKTRGQQVTLRCSSQSGHNTVSWYQQALGQGPQFIFQYYREEENGRGNFPPRFSGLQFPNYSSELNVNALELDDSALYLCASSQERGGSYNEQFFGPGTRLTVL.

The genes are TRBV15 and TRBJ2-2; D remains unclear. From germline, CDR1 is LNHNV and CDR2 YYDKDF (reference sequence). With 0 bases removed from V and 6 bases from J, the gap between germline ends came to 11 bases. CDR3 length equals 15 residues. CDR3 residues: CATSRDRVSPGELFF. Written as DNA, the CDR3 is TGTGCCACCAGCAGAGATCGGGTCTCACCCGGGGAGCTGTTTTTT.

V and J are TRBV5-1 and TRBJ1-4; weak D call: TRBD1 (6 bases). This CDR3 has 16 amino acids. Germline V gives CDR1 SGHRS, CDR2 YFSETQ. V lost 4 bases to trimming and J lost 2 bases, with 15 bases between them. The CDR3 loop is CASSRGGLPTNEKLFF. The CDR3 DNA follows: TGCGCCAGCAGCAGGGGGGGCCTCCCCACTAATGAAAAACTGTTTTTT.

As DNA, the CDR3 is TGTGCCAGCAGCCAAGACGCCAGCGGGGCCAGGTTTGAGCAGTACTTC. It encodes CASSQDASGARFEQYF. The chain joins TRBV3-1 (or the pseudogene TRBV3-2) to TRBJ2-7, with 7 nucleotides matching TRBD2. The V gene end was trimmed by 0 bases and the J gene end by 7 bases; junction bases not matched to a gene: 12. This CDR3 is 16 amino acids long. CDR1 is LGHDT, CDR2 YNNKEL, per germline (reference sequence).